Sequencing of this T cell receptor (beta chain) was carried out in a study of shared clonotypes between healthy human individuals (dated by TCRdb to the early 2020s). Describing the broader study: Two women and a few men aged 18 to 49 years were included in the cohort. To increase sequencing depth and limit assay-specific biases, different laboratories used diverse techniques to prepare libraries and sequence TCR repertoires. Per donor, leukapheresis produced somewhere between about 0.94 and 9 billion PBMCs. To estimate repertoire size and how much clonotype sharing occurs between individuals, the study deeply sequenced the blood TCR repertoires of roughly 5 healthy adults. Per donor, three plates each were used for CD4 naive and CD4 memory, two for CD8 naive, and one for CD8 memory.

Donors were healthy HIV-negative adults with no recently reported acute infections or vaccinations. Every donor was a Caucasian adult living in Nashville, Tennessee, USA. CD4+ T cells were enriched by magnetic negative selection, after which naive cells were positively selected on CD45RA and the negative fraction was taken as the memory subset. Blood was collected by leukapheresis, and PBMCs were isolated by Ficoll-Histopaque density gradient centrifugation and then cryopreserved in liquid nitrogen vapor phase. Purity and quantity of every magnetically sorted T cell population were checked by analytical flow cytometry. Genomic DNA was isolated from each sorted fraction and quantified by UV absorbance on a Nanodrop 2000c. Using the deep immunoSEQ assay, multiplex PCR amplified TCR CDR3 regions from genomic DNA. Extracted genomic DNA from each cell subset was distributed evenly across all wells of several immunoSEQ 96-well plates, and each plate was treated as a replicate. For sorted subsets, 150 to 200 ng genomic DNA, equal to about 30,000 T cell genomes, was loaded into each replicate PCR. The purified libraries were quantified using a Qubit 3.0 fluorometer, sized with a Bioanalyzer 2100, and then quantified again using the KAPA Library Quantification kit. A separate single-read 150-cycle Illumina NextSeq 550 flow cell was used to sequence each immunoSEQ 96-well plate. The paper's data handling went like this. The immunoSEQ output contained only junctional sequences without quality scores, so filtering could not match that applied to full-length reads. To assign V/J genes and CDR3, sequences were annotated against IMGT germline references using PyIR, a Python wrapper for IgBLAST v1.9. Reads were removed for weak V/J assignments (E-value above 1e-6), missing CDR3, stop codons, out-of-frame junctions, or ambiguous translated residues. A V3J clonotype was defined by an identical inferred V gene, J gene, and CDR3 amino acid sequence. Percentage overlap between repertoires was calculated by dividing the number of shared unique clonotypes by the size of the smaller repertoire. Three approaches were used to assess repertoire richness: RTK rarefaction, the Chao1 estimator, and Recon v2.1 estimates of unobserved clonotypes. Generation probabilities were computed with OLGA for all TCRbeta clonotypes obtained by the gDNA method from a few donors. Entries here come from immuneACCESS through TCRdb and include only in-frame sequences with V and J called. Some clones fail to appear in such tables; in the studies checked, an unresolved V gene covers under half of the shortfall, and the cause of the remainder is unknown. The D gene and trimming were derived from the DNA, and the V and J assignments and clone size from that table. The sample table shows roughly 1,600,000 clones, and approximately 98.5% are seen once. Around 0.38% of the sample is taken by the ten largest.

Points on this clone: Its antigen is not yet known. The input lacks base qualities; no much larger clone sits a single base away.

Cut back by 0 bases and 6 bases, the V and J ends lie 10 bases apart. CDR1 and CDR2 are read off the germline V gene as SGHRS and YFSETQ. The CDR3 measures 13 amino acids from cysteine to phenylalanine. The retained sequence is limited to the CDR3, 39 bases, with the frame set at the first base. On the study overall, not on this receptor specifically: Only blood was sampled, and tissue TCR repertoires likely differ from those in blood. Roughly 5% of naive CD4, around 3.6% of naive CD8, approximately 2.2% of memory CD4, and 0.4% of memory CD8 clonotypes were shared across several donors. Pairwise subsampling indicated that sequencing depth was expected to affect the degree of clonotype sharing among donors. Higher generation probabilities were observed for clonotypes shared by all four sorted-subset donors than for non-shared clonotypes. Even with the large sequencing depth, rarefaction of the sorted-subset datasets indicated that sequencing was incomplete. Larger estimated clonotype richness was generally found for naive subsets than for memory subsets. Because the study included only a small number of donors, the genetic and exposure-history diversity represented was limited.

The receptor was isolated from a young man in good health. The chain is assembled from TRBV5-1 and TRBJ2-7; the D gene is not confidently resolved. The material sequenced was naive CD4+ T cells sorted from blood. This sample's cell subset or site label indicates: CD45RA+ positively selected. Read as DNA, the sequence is TGCGCCAGCAGCTTGGGTAGGTCTCTCGAGCAGTACTTC. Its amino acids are CASSLGRSLEQYF. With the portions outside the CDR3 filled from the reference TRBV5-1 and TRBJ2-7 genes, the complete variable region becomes KAGVTQTPRYLIKTRGQQVTLSCSPISGHRSVSWYQQTPGQGLQFLFEYFSETQRNKGNFPGRFSGRQFSNSRSEMNVSTLELGDSALYLCASSLGRSLEQYFGPGTRLTVT.